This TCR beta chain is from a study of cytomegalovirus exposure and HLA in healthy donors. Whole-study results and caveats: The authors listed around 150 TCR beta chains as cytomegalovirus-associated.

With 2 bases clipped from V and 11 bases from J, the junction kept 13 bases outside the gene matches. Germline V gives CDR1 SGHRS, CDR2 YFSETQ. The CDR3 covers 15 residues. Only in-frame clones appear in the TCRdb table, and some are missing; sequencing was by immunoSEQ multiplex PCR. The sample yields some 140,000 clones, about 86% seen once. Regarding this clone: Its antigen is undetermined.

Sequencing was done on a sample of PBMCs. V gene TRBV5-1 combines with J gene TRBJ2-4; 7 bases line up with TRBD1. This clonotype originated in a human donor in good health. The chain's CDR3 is CASSLESQGVSFQYF. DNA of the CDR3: TGCGCCAGCAGCTTAGAGAGCCAGGGGGTGTCATTTCAGTACTTC.